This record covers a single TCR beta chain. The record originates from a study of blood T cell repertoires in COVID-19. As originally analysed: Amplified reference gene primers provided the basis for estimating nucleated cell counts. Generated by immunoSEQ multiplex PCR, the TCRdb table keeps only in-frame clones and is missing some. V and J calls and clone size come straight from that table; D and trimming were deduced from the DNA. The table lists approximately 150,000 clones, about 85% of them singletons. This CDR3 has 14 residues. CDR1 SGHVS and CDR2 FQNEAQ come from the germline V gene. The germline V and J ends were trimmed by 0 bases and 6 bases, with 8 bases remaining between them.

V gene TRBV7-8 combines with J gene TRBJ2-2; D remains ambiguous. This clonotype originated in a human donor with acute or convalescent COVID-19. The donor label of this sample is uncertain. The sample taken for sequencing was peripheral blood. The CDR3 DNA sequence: TGTGCCAGCAGCTTAGCTGAGGCGGCCGGGGAGCTGTTTTTT. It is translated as CASSLAEAAGELFF.